These 27 T cell receptor beta chains originate from one sample sequenced in a study. TCRdb ran MiXCR on the RT-PCR reads and lists one entry per CDR3 protein. The sample contains about 680,000 distinct CDR3 sequences, 14% of which appear only once. The sequenced material came from memory CD4+ T cells from blood. Receptor source: a female donor in good health, serving as a healthy control.

This clonotype came up many times. The chain uses TRBV20-1 and TRBJ2-5; 8 bases are shared with TRBD1. CDR1 and CDR2 (germline): DFQATT, SNEGSKA (reference sequence). CDR3 length: 14 residues. V lost 7 bases, J lost 3 bases, and 10 bases stayed unmatched. The CDR3 nucleotides read TGCAGTGGGACGGACAGGGTCGTTAAAGAGACCCAGTACTTC. This sequence encodes CSGTDRVVKETQYF.

This clonotype was seen more than once but under ten times. CDR3 in DNA: TGTGCCAGCAGCAAGGGTCTAAGGGGTAAGGGCACTGAAGCTTTCTTT. Protein: CASSKGLRGKGTEAFF. The chain has TRBV6-5 and TRBJ1-1, with D maybe TRBD1 (5 bases). Per germline, CDR1 MNHEY and CDR2 SVGAGI. Between the trimmed V and J ends, which lost 6 bases and 4 bases, there was a span of 21 bases. CDR3 length: 16 amino acids.

The rearrangement joins TRBV30 to TRBJ2-1; 9 positions agree with TRBD2. CDR1 GTSNPN and CDR2 SVGIG come from the germline V gene (reference sequence). V lost 4 bases to trimming and J lost 4 bases; unmatched junction nucleotides: 14. The CDR3 spans 17 residues. The CDR3 reads CAWTLGMTSGFYNEQFF. In DNA form, the CDR3 reads TGTGCCTGGACCCTAGGGATGACTAGCGGTTTTTACAATGAGCAGTTCTTC.

The sample holds a few counts of this clonotype. The rearrangement links TRBV4-3 to TRBJ2-5, with 10 bases identical to TRBD1. This CDR3 is 16 amino acids long. J gave up 5 bases and V 1 base, and 7 bases lay outside the gene matches. Germline CDR1 reads LGHNA; CDR2 reads YSLEER. In DNA form, the CDR3 reads TGCGCCAGCAGCCAAGGGACAGGGGGGTTCGGGGAGACCCAGTACTTC. This gives the protein CASSQGTGGFGETQYF.

This clonotype occurred a few times. This chain uses TRBV4-3 with TRBJ2-2, with 10 bases that match TRBD2. After removal of 2 bases from V and 6 bases from J, the junction contained 6 bases not matched to a gene. The length of the CDR3 is 16 residues. CDR1 is LGHNA and CDR2 is YSLEER in the germline V gene. The CDR3 DNA is TGCGCCAGCAGCCAAATAAGCGGGAGGGCCCCCGGGGAGCTGTTTTTT. Protein product: CASSQISGRAPGELFF.

A few counts support this clonotype. The chain joins TRBV7-2 to TRBJ2-3; tentatively, D is TRBD2 (6 bases). CDR1 SGHTA and CDR2 FQGNSA come from the germline V gene. Trimming pared 1 base from V and 4 bases from J, leaving 15 bases between. The CDR3 runs to 16 residues. CDR3 residues: CASSLGFSGSPDTQYF. As DNA, the CDR3 is TGTGCCAGCAGCTTAGGGTTTTCCGGGAGCCCAGATACGCAGTATTTT.

This clonotype was seen a handful of times. J is TRBJ2-5 and V is TRBV6-2 or TRBV6-3; 7 positions match TRBD1. The CDR3 contains 15 residues. In germline, CDR1 is MNHEY, CDR2 SVGEGT. Unmatched junction bases numbered 9, after V lost 4 bases and J lost 4 bases. CDR3 protein: CASSWGYAGGETQYF. CDR3 sequence (DNA): TGTGCCAGCAGTTGGGGGTACGCAGGGGGAGAGACCCAGTACTTC.

CDR3 amino acids: CASSSGTGGWAQYF. DNA of the CDR3: TGTGCCAGCAGCTCCGGGACAGGGGGGTGGGCCCAGTACTTC. The chain couples TRBV5-6 to TRBJ2-5; 11 bases map to TRBD1. Germline V gene lookup returns CDR1 SGHDT and CDR2 YYEEEE. The CDR3 spans 14 residues. After removal of 3 bases from V and 9 bases from J, the junction contained 7 bases not matched to a gene.

This chain connects TRBV12-3 or TRBV12-4 to TRBJ1-1; TRBD1 is a possible D gene (6 bases). This CDR3 spans 13 amino acids. V gave up 5 bases and J gave up 8 bases, with 15 bases separating them. CDR3 nucleotides: TGTGCCAGCAGTCGCACCGGGACATACGAAGCTTTCTTT. Encoded protein: CASSRTGTYEAFF.

This clonotype turned up a few times. The rearrangement links TRBV25-1 to TRBJ2-7; D remains ambiguous. The CDR3 is 12 residues long. V gave up 4 bases and J gave up 3 bases, with 7 bases separating them. The V gene's germline CDR1 is MGHDK and CDR2 SYGVNS. The CDR3 is CASSGENYEQYF. CDR3 sequence (DNA): TGTGCCAGCAGTGGAGAAAACTACGAGCAGTACTTC.

There are many counts of this clonotype. The V and J genes are TRBV28 and TRBJ2-1; perhaps TRBD1 as D (5 bases). Germline CDR1 and CDR2: MDHEN and SYDVKM. There are 13 residues in the CDR3. V lost 6 bases and J 7 bases, leaving 13 bases between the germline ends. The CDR3 is CASRQDTRNEQFF. In DNA, the CDR3 is TGTGCCAGCAGACAGGACACAAGGAATGAGCAGTTCTTC.

The sample holds a few counts of this clonotype. The V gene is TRBV27, the J gene TRBJ2-4; possible D gene TRBD1, 5 bases. Per germline, CDR1 MNHEY and CDR2 SMNVEV (reference sequence). V lost 1 base, J lost 11 bases, and 24 bases lay in between. CDR3 length: 17 residues. The CDR3 DNA follows: TGTGCCAGCAGTTTATTGAAGGGTGCAGGGCCTGGGATCCTTCAGTACTTC. Translating it yields CASSLLKGAGPGILQYF.

This sequence joins TRBV28 and TRBJ2-7; no clear D gene. The germline gives CDR1 MDHEN, CDR2 SYDVKM. The CDR3 consists of 13 residues. V lost 5 bases, J lost 3 bases, and 11 bases lay in between. CDR3 in DNA: TGTGCCAGCAGTATACCTAGGCTCTACGAGCAGTACTTC. Amino acids: CASSIPRLYEQYF.

Many counts were recorded for this clonotype. This chain joins TRBV6-2 or TRBV6-3 and TRBJ2-5; 7 positions agree with TRBD1. The CDR3 spans 14 residues. In germline, CDR1 is MNHEY, CDR2 SVGEGT. The J segment lost 1 base and the V segment lost 5 bases, leaving 4 bases of the junction unmatched. The CDR3 loop reads CASSPGTVQETQYF. In nucleotides, the CDR3 is TGTGCCAGCAGTCCCGGGACAGTCCAAGAGACCCAGTACTTC.

This clonotype was seen at least ten times. The J gene is TRBJ1-5, the V gene TRBV3-1, with a weak D call TRBD1 (5 bases). V lost 1 base and J lost 7, with 11 bases in between. The CDR3 sequence is 14 residues long. The germline V gene has CDR1 LGHDT and CDR2 YNNKEL (reference sequence). CDR3 nucleotide sequence: TGTGCCAGCAGCCAAGGACAGATTGTACAGCCCCAGCATTTT. Its protein is CASSQGQIVQPQHF.

This clonotype showed up many times. The CDR3 DNA reads TGTGCCATTGGATGGGCTGGGGCCAACGTCCTGACTTTC. It translates to CAIGWAGANVLTF. The chain couples TRBV6-5 to TRBJ2-6; the D is unclear. Germline-derived CDR1 and CDR2 are MNHEY and SVGAGI. The V and J ends lost 10 bases and 2 bases respectively, with 9 bases between them. This CDR3 is 13 amino acids long.

The V and J genes are TRBV10-2 and TRBJ2-7; a possible D gene is TRBD1 (7 bases). The CDR3 is 16 amino acids. Looked up from germline, CDR1 is WSHSY and CDR2 is SAAADI. Trimming pared 3 bases from V and 0 bases from J, leaving 15 bases between. Written as DNA, the CDR3 is TGCGCCAGCAGTGACCAAAGACAGGGACTCTCCTACGAGCAGTACTTC. This sequence encodes CASSDQRQGLSYEQYF.

The table lists this clonotype with a few counts. The chain has TRBV3-1 and TRBJ1-2, with TRBD1 matching 9 bases. Trimming took 6 bases from V and 6 from J; bases not matched to a gene: 8. The CDR3 has 14 residues. Germline V gene sequence: CDR1 LGHDT, CDR2 YNNKEL (reference sequence). CDR3 loop: CASRKMDRGDGYTF. CDR3 nucleotides: TGTGCCAGCAGAAAGATGGACAGGGGAGATGGCTACACCTTC.

This clonotype occurred a few times. The CDR3 reads CASSPRTGKYEQYF. The CDR3 DNA reads TGTGCCAGCTCACCTAGGACAGGGAAATACGAGCAGTACTTC. This rearrangement joins TRBV18 to TRBJ2-7; 8 nucleotides match TRBD1. Trimming took 3 bases from V and 4 from J; bases not matched to a gene: 5. This CDR3 contains 14 residues. Germline V lookup: CDR1 KGHSH, CDR2 LQKENI.

This clonotype was seen at least ten times. The J gene is TRBJ2-1, the V gene TRBV10-3; 9 nucleotides match TRBD1. The CDR3 covers 13 residues. V lost 10 bases and J lost 5; bases outside the gene matches: 6. CDR1 and CDR2 from the germline V gene are ENHRY and SYGVKD. In DNA, the CDR3 is TGTGCCACGACAGGGGGAGACAACAATGAGCAGTTCTTC. The encoded protein is CATTGGDNNEQFF.

The V gene is TRBV28, the J gene TRBJ2-7; 12 bases map to TRBD1. There are 16 residues in the CDR3. Germline V gene lookup returns CDR1 MDHEN and CDR2 SYDVKM. Trimming took 3 bases from V and 3 from J; bases not matched to a gene: 6. CDR3 loop: CASSFGTGGDVYEQYF. As DNA, the CDR3 is TGTGCCAGCAGTTTTGGGACAGGGGGCGATGTCTACGAGCAGTACTTC.

This clonotype was seen a handful of times. The rearrangement links TRBV5-1 to TRBJ1-1; a weak D match, TRBD1 (5 bases). The CDR3 is 16 residues long. V gave up 3 bases and J gave up 0 bases, with 15 bases separating them. Germline V lookup: CDR1 SGHRS, CDR2 YFSETQ. The CDR3 protein is CASSWGTFVMNTEAFF. The CDR3 nucleotides are TGCGCCAGCAGCTGGGGGACCTTCGTAATGAACACTGAAGCTTTCTTT.

This clonotype was recorded many times. CDR3 DNA: TGTGCCAGCAGCTTACTCCTACAGAACACTGAAGCTTTCTTT. This sequence encodes CASSLLLQNTEAFF. V is TRBV5-8 and J is TRBJ1-1; the D is unclear. CDR1 is SGHTS, CDR2 YDEGEE, per germline. With 2 bases removed from V and 1 base from J, the gap between germline ends came to 9 bases. The CDR3 contains 14 residues.

V gene TRBV24-1 combines with J gene TRBJ2-2, with a weak D call TRBD1 (6 bases). With 7 bases removed from V and 4 bases from J, the gap between germline ends came to 6 bases. CDR1 and CDR2 (germline): KGHDR, SFDVKD. This CDR3 comprises 12 residues. The CDR3 DNA reads TGTGCCACCAGGACAGGCACCGGGGAGCTGTTTTTT. This sequence encodes CATRTGTGELFF.

This clonotype occurred a few times. The CDR3 spells CASSIYNTEAFF. CDR3 nucleotides: TGTGCCAGCAGTATTTACAACACTGAAGCTTTCTTT. This rearrangement joins TRBV6-1 to TRBJ1-1, with D uncertain. The germline V gene has CDR1 MNHNS and CDR2 SASEGT. With 5 bases removed from V and 2 bases from J, the gap between germline ends came to 6 bases. The CDR3 contains 12 residues.

The V gene is TRBV5-8, the J gene TRBJ2-5, with D perhaps matching TRBD2 (6 bases). The germline V gene encodes CDR1 SGHTS and CDR2 YDEGEE. The ends were cut back, 2 bases at V and 2 bases at J, with 13 bases in the middle. CDR3 length equals 15 residues. The DNA for the CDR3 is TGTGCCAGCAGCTTTAATCGAGGACTACAAGAGACCCAGTACTTC. It translates to CASSFNRGLQETQYF.

This clonotype was observed many times. The chain has TRBV7-2 and TRBJ1-2, with a tentative D call TRBD1 (6 bases). This CDR3 has 16 residues. Trimming cost V 2 bases and J 0 bases, with 13 bases left between them. Germline CDR1 and CDR2: SGHTA and FQGNSA. As DNA, the CDR3 is TGTGCCAGCAGCTTACGCCGGGACACCTCTAACTATGGCTACACCTTC. Amino acid sequence: CASSLRRDTSNYGYTF.